This entry concerns a single T cell receptor (beta chain). As yet, its antigen is unknown. Trimming removed 5 bases at V and 3 bases at J, with 29 bases between. CDR3 length: 20 residues. Germline CDR1 and CDR2: LNHDA and SQIVND (reference sequence). The record originates from a study of T cell repertoires in cytomegalovirus infection. Looking at the study overall: Both recently identified HLA-C-restricted and well-studied HLA-B-restricted CMV epitopes were used in the study. Both CMV infection and a matching HLA type were indicated by public TCR beta signatures. Study-wide results and limits: Adding up the frequency of public TCR beta families identified people who carried CMV plus the relevant HLA. CMV-specific TCR beta clonotypes restricted by HLA-C dominated the ex vivo response.

One entry per CDR3 protein results from TCRdb running MiXCR on the reads. The repertoire includes 140,000 to 150,000 distinct CDR3 sequences, around 30% of them detected once, and around 50% sits in the top ten. V is TRBV19 and J is TRBJ1-3; no definite D call. The TCR comes from a human donor in good health (CMV status not recorded). Some clones in this sample may be carry-over from other donors' samples. Material: CD8+ T cells from cultured PBMCs, obtained from culture after CMV antigen stimulation. The CDR3, as DNA: TGTGCCAGTAGTCCCGCACTGTTCGAGGAAAGGTTGACGGGTGGAAACACCATATATTTT. Its translation is CASSPALFEERLTGGNTIYF.